These 28 T cell receptor beta chains were sequenced from one sample in a study of T cell responses to AZD1222 COVID-19 vaccine. Libraries were prepared by immunoSEQ multiplex PCR; TCRdb keeps only in-frame clonotypes and omits some of them. The sample has 130,000 or so clones; 93% are singletons. Sequenced here: peripheral blood, sampled on day 0 of AZD1222 vaccination. The receptors were gathered from an adult in good health.

The gene calls are TRBV27 and TRBJ2-1; 9 nucleotides agree with TRBD1. Per the germline V gene, CDR1 is MNHEY and CDR2 is SMNVEV (reference sequence). V lost 5 bases and J lost 3; bases outside the gene matches: 5. This CDR3 spans 15 amino acids. The CDR3 sequence is CASSIRDRVYNEQFF. The CDR3 coding sequence is TGTGCCAGCAGTATACGGGACAGGGTCTACAATGAGCAGTTCTTC.

This chain connects TRBV10-2 to TRBJ2-1; no firm D call. V was clipped by 6 bases and J by 4 bases, with 7 bases between them. From germline, CDR1 is WSHSY and CDR2 SAAADI. CDR3 length equals 12 residues. Here the CDR3 reads CASRTEYNEQFF. For the CDR3, the DNA is TGCGCCAGCAGGACCGAGTACAATGAGCAGTTCTTC.

The rearrangement uses TRBV5-6 and TRBJ2-7; D gene uncertain. The length of the CDR3 is 14 residues. V was pared by 7 bases and J by 0 bases, with 14 bases between. Looked up from germline, CDR1 is SGHDT and CDR2 is YYEEEE. The DNA for the CDR3 is TGTGCCAGCGGAGCCGGGTGGAACTCCTACGAGCAGTACTTC. As protein: CASGAGWNSYEQYF. Full variable domain (remainder filled in from reference TRBV5-6 and TRBJ2-7): DAGVTQSPTHLIKTRGQQVTLRCSPKSGHDTVSWYQQALGQGPQFIFQYYEEEERQRGNFPDRFSGHQFPNYSSELNVNALLLGDSALYLCASGAGWNSYEQYFGPGTRLTVT.

The chain recombines TRBV7-9 with TRBJ2-1; unclear D gene. In germline, CDR1 is SEHNR, CDR2 FQNEAQ (reference sequence). CDR3 length equals 12 residues. Trimming removed 1 base at V and 10 bases at J, with 8 bases between. The CDR3 sequence is CASSLEWTEQFF. The DNA of the CDR3 is TGTGCCAGCAGCTTAGAGTGGACCGAGCAGTTCTTC.

The chain couples TRBV30 to TRBJ2-5; 8 bases map to TRBD2. The J segment lost 2 bases and the V segment lost 2 bases, leaving 7 bases of the junction unmatched. The CDR3 contains 15 residues. Germline V gives CDR1 GTSNPN, CDR2 SVGIG (reference sequence). CDR3 sequence: CAWSQDGGEQETQYF. CDR3 bases: TGTGCCTGGAGTCAAGACGGGGGGGAGCAAGAGACCCAGTACTTC.

This clone was detected once. The V gene is TRBV2, the J gene TRBJ1-2; possible D gene TRBD1, 5 bases. Germline assignment: CDR1 SNHLY and CDR2 FYNNEI. The V gene lost 6 bases and the J gene lost 2 bases, with 7 bases spanning the gap. The CDR3 extends over 12 amino acids. CDR3 sequence reads: CASRGENYGYTF. The CDR3 DNA sequence: TGTGCCAGCAGAGGGGAGAACTATGGCTACACCTTC.

V usage is TRBV6-5 and J usage is TRBJ2-1; D ambiguous. In germline, CDR1 is MNHEY, CDR2 SVGAGI. The length of the CDR3 is 15 residues. Trimming took off 5 bases at V and 2 bases at J, with 13 bases between the two ends. Written as DNA, the CDR3 is TGTGCCAGCAGTCAGTACTCGCCTCCCTACAATGAGCAGTTCTTC. This encodes CASSQYSPPYNEQFF.

This clone was found once. The rearrangement uses TRBV7-2 and TRBJ1-1; D call uncertain. The CDR3 contains 17 residues. Germline V CDR1 and CDR2: SGHTA, FQGNSA. V lost 2 bases and J 0 bases, leaving 16 bases between the germline ends. The CDR3 nucleotides read TGTGCCAGCAGCTTAACGGGGTTGGGGAGGATGAACACTGAAGCTTTCTTT. As protein: CASSLTGLGRMNTEAFF. The whole variable domain, filled in from reference TRBV7-2 and TRBJ1-1, reads GAGVSQSPSNKVTEKGKDVELRCDPISGHTALYWYRQSLGQGLEFLIYFQGNSAPDKSGLPSDRFSAERTGGSVSTLTIQRTQQEDSAVYLCASSLTGLGRMNTEAFFGQGTRLTVV.

The CDR3 nucleotides read TGTGCCACCAGTGGAGGGAGGAGGTCCTACAATGAGCAGTTCTTC. This encodes CATSGGRRSYNEQFF. The gene calls are TRBV24-1 and TRBJ2-1; a possible D gene is TRBD2 (6 bases). Trimming shortened V by 5 bases and J by 1 base, and 11 bases separated the two germline ends. The germline V gene has CDR1 KGHDR and CDR2 SFDVKD. The CDR3 loop spans 15 amino acids.

This sequence joins TRBV28 and TRBJ1-5; D gene unclear. The germline gives CDR1 MDHEN, CDR2 SYDVKM. Trimming removed 5 bases from V and 2 bases from J, with 10 bases in between. This CDR3 has 14 amino acids. This CDR3 is CASSTMVRNQPQHF. The CDR3 region has the DNA TGTGCCAGCAGTACCATGGTACGCAATCAGCCCCAGCATTTT.

CDR3 protein: CASSPRGAGTGELFF. The CDR3 DNA reads as TGTGCCAGCAGCCCGCGGGGGGCTGGAACCGGGGAGCTGTTTTTT. The rearrangement joins TRBV7-9 to TRBJ2-2, with TRBD2 matching over 8 bases. This CDR3 has 15 amino acids. CDR1 and CDR2 from the germline V gene are SEHNR and FQNEAQ (reference sequence). The ends lost 5 bases at V and 5 bases at J; junction bases unmatched: 7.

The chain couples TRBV6-5 to TRBJ2-2; TRBD1 might be the D (6 bases). The CDR3 totals 15 residues. CDR1 and CDR2 (germline): MNHEY, SVGAGI. Trimming pared 2 bases from V and 2 bases from J, leaving 9 bases between. The CDR3 nucleotides are TGTGCCAGCAGTTACAGACAGGCTAACACCGGGGAGCTGTTTTTT. This sequence encodes CASSYRQANTGELFF.

The gene calls are TRBV6-5 and TRBJ1-2; no clear D gene. Germline assignment: CDR1 MNHEY and CDR2 SVGAGI. The V end lost 0 bases, the J end lost 6 bases, and 17 bases lay between the germline ends. The CDR3 spans 16 residues. The CDR3 nucleotides are TGTGCCAGCAGTTACTCCCCTGGACCCTCAGCGAATGGCTACACCTTC. Protein sequence: CASSYSPGPSANGYTF.

The chain recombines TRBV6-1 with TRBJ1-5, with D tentatively TRBD1 (5 bases). CDR1 and CDR2 (germline): MNHNS, SASEGT. CDR3 size: 13 residues. V was cut by 0 bases and J by 9 bases, with 9 bases left in between. DNA for the CDR3: TGTGCCAGCAGTGAAGCGGAGGGGCTGCCCCAGCATTTT. Residues: CASSEAEGLPQHF.

The J gene is TRBJ1-2, the V gene TRBV12-3 or TRBV12-4; a weak D match, TRBD1 (5 bases). The V end was cut by 6 bases, the J end by 6 bases, with 14 bases between. This CDR3 spans 13 amino acids. The CDR3 loop is CASRTLTEDGYTF. CDR3 sequence (DNA): TGTGCCAGCAGGACCCTGACAGAGGATGGCTACACCTTC.

The chain uses TRBV5-1 and TRBJ1-1; D uncertain. The V end lost 0 bases, the J end lost 0 bases, and 9 bases lay between the germline ends. CDR3 length equals 15 residues. Germline V CDR1 and CDR2: SGHRS, YFSETQ. The CDR3 coding sequence is TGCGCCAGCAGCTTGGGACGGACCATGAACACTGAAGCTTTCTTT. It translates to CASSLGRTMNTEAFF. Full variable domain (remainder filled in from reference TRBV5-1 and TRBJ1-1): KAGVTQTPRYLIKTRGQQVTLSCSPISGHRSVSWYQQTPGQGLQFLFEYFSETQRNKGNFPGRFSGRQFSNSRSEMNVSTLELGDSALYLCASSLGRTMNTEAFFGQGTRLTVV.

The chain joins TRBV6-5 to TRBJ2-7; TRBD2 might be the D (6 bases). V lost 4 bases and J lost 6, with 16 bases in between. Germline CDR1 is MNHEY and CDR2 is SVGAGI. The CDR3 covers 14 residues. The CDR3 DNA follows: TGTGCCAGCAGTTCCCTCAAATGGGGAGGCGAGCAGTACTTC. Amino acids: CASSSLKWGGEQYF.

This clone was found once. The J gene is TRBJ2-3, the V gene TRBV9; D is ambiguous. This CDR3 contains 15 residues. Germline values: CDR1 SGDLS, CDR2 YYNGEE. Trimming cost V 0 bases and J 0 bases, with 8 bases left between them. The CDR3 coding sequence is TGTGCCAGCAGCGTAGGGCCCCGTAGCACAGATACGCAGTATTTT. Protein product: CASSVGPRSTDTQYF. Full variable domain (rest looked up from reference TRBV9 and TRBJ2-3): DSGVTQTPKHLITATGQRVTLRCSPRSGDLSVYWYQQSLDQGLQFLIQYYNGEERAKGNILERFSAQQFPDLHSELNLSSLELGDSALYFCASSVGPRSTDTQYFGPGTRLTVL.

The chain employs TRBV5-4 and TRBJ1-1, with a weak D call TRBD1 (6 bases). The CDR3 extends over 14 amino acids. Trimming cost V 5 bases and J 1 base, with 12 bases left between them. The germline CDR1 and CDR2 sequences are SGHNT and YYREEE (reference sequence). CDR3 region: CASSHRTENTEAFF. For the CDR3, the DNA is TGTGCCAGCAGTCACCGGACAGAGAACACTGAAGCTTTCTTT. Drawing the rest from reference TRBV5-4 and TRBJ1-1, the complete variable domain is ETGVTQSPTHLIKTRGQQVTLRCSSQSGHNTVSWYQQALGQGPQFIFQYYREEENGRGNFPPRFSGLQFPNYSSELNVNALELDDSALYLCASSHRTENTEAFFGQGTRLTVV.

The gene calls are TRBV15 and TRBJ2-7; 8 bases are a match to TRBD1. Germline trimming cut 7 bases from V and 5 bases from J; bases unmatched to any gene: 16. Germline assignment: CDR1 LNHNV and CDR2 YYDKDF (reference sequence). The CDR3 runs 16 residues. The CDR3 sequence: CATTGDVGQGYHEQYF. Here the CDR3 DNA reads TGTGCCACCACCGGGGACGTCGGACAGGGCTATCACGAGCAGTACTTC.

V is TRBV6-5 and J is TRBJ1-2; 7 nucleotides match TRBD1. The length of the CDR3 is 13 residues. J was trimmed by 5 bases and V by 7 bases; bases with no gene match: 7. The germline V gene has CDR1 MNHEY and CDR2 SVGAGI. Here the CDR3 reads CASKRGGRYGYTF. As DNA, the CDR3 is TGTGCCAGCAAGAGAGGGGGCCGGTATGGCTACACCTTC.

The CDR3 region has the DNA TGTGCCAGCAGCGCGGGGGGGGAAAAGGGAAACACCATATATTTT. Protein sequence: CASSAGGEKGNTIYF. The V gene is TRBV5-4, the J gene TRBJ1-3; maybe TRBD1 (5 bases). The V gene's germline CDR1 is SGHNT and CDR2 YYREEE (reference sequence). Trimming took off 4 bases at V and 4 bases at J, with 15 bases between the two ends. This CDR3 contains 15 residues.

This chain joins TRBV4-3 and TRBJ2-7; the match to TRBD1 covers 10 bases. The CDR3 is 15 amino acids. CDR1 LGHNA and CDR2 YSLEER come from the germline V gene. Trimming removed 4 bases from V and 6 bases from J; junction bases left unmatched: 9. CDR3 residues: CASSPRTGGFSEQYF. DNA of the CDR3: TGCGCCAGCAGCCCCCGGACAGGGGGATTTTCCGAGCAGTACTTC.

The gene calls are TRBV19 and TRBJ2-1; D perhaps matches TRBD1 (6 bases). The CDR3 is 13 residues long. The germline V gene encodes CDR1 LNHDA and CDR2 SQIVND (reference sequence). The V and J ends lost 7 bases and 4 bases respectively, with 11 bases between them. The CDR3 sequence is CASIQTGYNEQFF. CDR3 nucleotides: TGTGCCAGTATCCAGACAGGTTACAATGAGCAGTTCTTC.

The chain carries TRBV6-4 and TRBJ2-1; the match to TRBD2 covers 8 bases. Trimming took 5 bases from V and 7 from J; bases not matched to a gene: 13. Germline assignment: CDR1 MRHNA and CDR2 SNTAGT. This CDR3 has 16 residues. The CDR3 nucleotides are TGTGCCAGCAGTCATACCGGGACTAGTAGACCGAATGAGCAGTTCTTC. Translation gives CASSHTGTSRPNEQFF.

This chain joins TRBV2 and TRBJ2-7; no clear D gene. Trimming left V 7 bases short and J 0 bases short, with 7 bases between. Germline V CDR1 and CDR2: SNHLY, FYNNEI. The CDR3 loop spans 12 amino acids. The CDR3 reads CASKVSSYEQYF. The CDR3 nucleotides are TGTGCCAGCAAGGTTAGCTCCTACGAGCAGTACTTC. The whole variable domain, filled in from reference TRBV2 and TRBJ2-7, reads EPEVTQTPSHQVTQMGQEVILRCVPISNHLYFYWYRQILGQKVEFLVSFYNNEISEKSEIFDDQFSVERPDGSNFTLKIRSTKLEDSAMYFCASKVSSYEQYFGPGTRLTVT.

The chain employs TRBV4-1 and TRBJ1-6, with a possible D match to TRBD1 (6 bases). This CDR3 is 20 amino acids long. Germline V lookup: CDR1 MGHRA, CDR2 YSYEKL. Trimming took off 1 base at V and 0 bases at J, with 19 bases between the two ends. CDR3 amino acids: CASSQASARGPYSYNSPLHF. CDR3 DNA: TGCGCCAGCAGCCAAGCATCGGCCAGGGGCCCTTACTCCTATAATTCACCCCTCCACTTT.

This clone was counted only a few times. The gene calls are TRBV15 and TRBJ1-2; no clear D. Per germline, CDR1 LNHNV and CDR2 YYDKDF (reference sequence). Trimming stripped 0 bases from V and 4 bases from J, with 15 bases between. The CDR3 spans 16 residues. The CDR3 is CATSRDRVGSGYGYTF. The CDR3, as DNA: TGTGCCACCAGCAGAGATCGGGTAGGGTCGGGCTATGGCTACACCTTC.